The 17 T cell receptor beta chains in this list originate from one sample, sequenced in a study of blood T cell repertoires in COVID-19. Sequencing used immunoSEQ multiplex PCR; TCRdb keeps in-frame clones, though not all of them. The top ten clones hold 5.5% to 8.5% of a sample with under 250,000 clones, roughly 80% of them seen once. Sequenced: peripheral blood. The receptors were gathered from a woman in her 70s with acute or convalescent COVID-19.

This chain uses TRBV6-5 with TRBJ2-7; TRBD2 might be the D (7 bases). This CDR3 is built from 13 residues. V was cut by 0 bases and J by 7 bases, with 10 bases left in between. Germline CDR1 reads MNHEY; CDR2 reads SVGAGI. DNA of the CDR3: TGTGCCAGCAGTTACTCGGAGGGGGGGGAGCAGTACTTC. Amino acid sequence: CASSYSEGGEQYF.

The CDR3 nucleotides are TGTGCCAGTCGAGGGCCAGAGAGAGCCAAAAACATTCAGTACTTC. This codes for CASRGPERAKNIQYF. This chain links TRBV19 with TRBJ2-4, with D possibly matching TRBD2 (5 bases). Per germline, CDR1 LNHDA and CDR2 SQIVND (reference sequence). V was pared by 8 bases and J by 0 bases, with 14 bases between. This CDR3 has 15 residues. Complete variable domain (other parts from reference TRBV19 and TRBJ2-4): DGGITQSPKYLFRKEGQNVTLSCEQNLNHDAMYWYRQDPGQGLRLIYYSQIVNDFQKGDIAEGYSVSREKKESFPLTVTSAQKNPTAFYLCASRGPERAKNIQYFGAGTRLSVL.

This chain uses TRBV4-3 with TRBJ1-3; D unclear. In germline, CDR1 is LGHNA, CDR2 YSLEER. Between the trimmed V and J ends, which lost 2 bases and 0 bases, there was a span of 14 bases. The CDR3 has 17 amino acids. CDR3 loop: CASSQFLSGSSGNTIYF. The CDR3 DNA sequence: TGCGCCAGCAGCCAATTTCTCAGCGGCAGCTCTGGAAACACCATATATTTT.

The chain employs TRBV27 and TRBJ2-5, with 14 bases matching TRBD2. Trimming removed 0 bases from V and 4 bases from J; junction bases left unmatched: 10. The CDR3 is 19 residues long. Germline values: CDR1 MNHEY, CDR2 SMNVEV (reference sequence). CDR3 coding DNA: TGTGCCAGCAGTTTATCGTTGACTAGCGGGGGGGCCAGGGGAGAGACCCAGTACTTC. It yields the protein CASSLSLTSGGARGETQYF.

V and J are TRBV13 and TRBJ2-7; TRBD1 matches at 8 bases. CDR1 and CDR2 from the germline V gene are PRHDT and FYEKMQ (reference sequence). The CDR3 sequence is 15 residues long. The junction had 7 bases not matched to a gene; V was cut back by 3 bases and J by 3 bases. The CDR3 region has the DNA TGTGCCAGCAGCTTCGGTCCAGGGGGCGTCTACGAGCAGTACGTC. It codes for CASSFGPGGVYEQYV.

The gene calls are TRBV19 and TRBJ2-7; 7 bases fit TRBD1. Germline-derived CDR1 and CDR2 are LNHDA and SQIVND (reference sequence). The V gene end was trimmed by 6 bases and the J gene end by 3 bases; junction bases not matched to a gene: 11. The CDR3 has 15 residues. This chain's CDR3 is CASSLTGTANYEQYF. The CDR3 bases are TGTGCCAGTAGCTTAACCGGGACAGCAAACTACGAGCAGTACTTC.

This clone was picked up one time. The CDR3, as DNA: TGTGCCAGCAGTCCAAGCGTCGGGGGGTACACCGGGGAGCTGTTTTTT. Translated: CASSPSVGGYTGELFF. J is TRBJ2-2 and V is TRBV7-3; 7 bases fit TRBD2. The CDR3 runs to 16 residues. Per germline, CDR1 SGHTA and CDR2 FQGTGA. The V gene end was trimmed by 6 bases and the J gene end by 3 bases; junction bases not matched to a gene: 10.

This clone was picked up one time. This chain connects TRBV4-1 to TRBJ1-5; possibly TRBD1 for D (6 bases). The CDR3 consists of 14 residues. Trimming left V 1 base short and J 7 bases short, with 11 bases between. Per germline, CDR1 MGHRA and CDR2 YSYEKL. The CDR3 coding sequence is TGCGCCAGCAGCCAAGGAGGAAGGGGGCAGCCCCAGCATTTT. The encoded protein is CASSQGGRGQPQHF.

This chain joins TRBV5-1 and TRBJ2-5; D perhaps matches TRBD2 (7 bases). In germline, CDR1 is SGHRS, CDR2 YFSETQ. CDR3 size: 15 residues. The V end was cut by 2 bases, the J end by 5 bases, with 16 bases between. The CDR3 DNA is TGCGCCAGCAGCTTAGGCGGGGGCTTCGGGGAGACCCAGTACTTC. Protein sequence: CASSLGGGFGETQYF.

The chain uses TRBV24-1 and TRBJ2-2, with TRBD2 matching 7 bases. Germline assignment: CDR1 KGHDR and CDR2 SFDVKD. The CDR3 runs to 16 residues. The J segment lost 7 bases and the V segment lost 5 bases, leaving 12 bases of the junction unmatched. The CDR3 DNA follows: TGTGCCACCAGTGCCGCTGCTGGCGGGGGAGACGGGGAGCTGTTTTTT. It translates to CATSAAAGGGDGELFF.

The chain combines TRBV21-1 with TRBJ2-7; TRBD2, the table's D call, was not compared with the DNA. TRBV21-1 is described as a pseudogene. This CDR3 region has 15 residues. This CDR3 reads CATSLGGGPIYEQYF. The DNA for the CDR3 is TGTGCCACCTCCTTGGGAGGGGGGCCGATCTACGAGCAGTACTTC.

The gene calls are TRBV3-1 (or the pseudogene TRBV3-2) and TRBJ1-2; D unclear. The CDR3 loop spans 13 amino acids. CDR1 and CDR2 (germline): LGHDT, YNNKEL (reference sequence). Trimming shortened V by 3 bases and J by 4 bases, and 9 bases separated the two germline ends. The DNA of the CDR3 is TGTGCCAGCAGCCATGAAGGAGTCTATGGCTACACCTTC. Its protein product is CASSHEGVYGYTF.

V gene TRBV7-2 combines with J gene TRBJ2-3, with D tentatively TRBD2 (7 bases). CDR3 length: 17 amino acids. The V gene lost 5 bases and the J gene lost 0 bases, with 18 bases spanning the gap. In germline, CDR1 is SGHTA, CDR2 FQGNSA. The CDR3 sequence: CASSGYGGGQSTDTQYF. CDR3 sequence (DNA): TGTGCCAGCAGCGGGTACGGCGGGGGCCAGAGCACAGATACGCAGTATTTT. The full variable domain, its missing parts supplied by reference TRBV7-2 and TRBJ2-3, is GAGVSQSPSNKVTEKGKDVELRCDPISGHTALYWYRQSLGQGLEFLIYFQGNSAPDKSGLPSDRFSAERTGGSVSTLTIQRTQQEDSAVYLCASSGYGGGQSTDTQYFGPGTRLTVL.

The chain is built from TRBV27 and TRBJ1-2; D ambiguous. The V gene's germline CDR1 is MNHEY and CDR2 SMNVEV (reference sequence). Trimming cost V 0 bases and J 4 bases, with 18 bases left between them. The CDR3 extends over 17 amino acids. CDR3 residues: CASSLSTFPGVPYGYTF. As DNA, the CDR3 is TGTGCCAGCAGTTTATCGACATTTCCGGGAGTACCCTATGGCTACACCTTC.

The V call is TRBV10-2, the J call TRBJ1-1; D is perhaps TRBD1 (5 bases). Germline V gene data show CDR1 as WSHSY and CDR2 as SAAADI. This CDR3 has 14 residues. The V end was cut by 6 bases, the J end by 0 bases, with 11 bases between. This chain's CDR3 is CASRNGHLNTEAFF. As DNA, the CDR3 is TGCGCCAGCAGGAATGGACACCTGAACACTGAAGCTTTCTTT.

The V gene is TRBV6-2 or TRBV6-3, the J gene TRBJ1-1; 8 bases match TRBD1. V lost 2 bases, J lost 0 bases, and 2 bases stayed unmatched. The V gene's germline CDR1 is MNHEY and CDR2 SVGEGT. This CDR3 is 15 amino acids long. For the CDR3, the DNA is TGTGCCAGCAGTTACGGGGACAGGATGAACACTGAAGCTTTCTTT. This encodes CASSYGDRMNTEAFF.

The count of this clone is one. The chain joins TRBV6-2 or TRBV6-3 to TRBJ1-2; 9 nucleotides align to TRBD1. The CDR3 covers 14 residues. V lost 4 bases, J lost 4 bases, and 4 bases stayed unmatched. The germline V gene has CDR1 MNHEY and CDR2 SVGEGT. The DNA of the CDR3 is TGTGCCAGCAGTTTACAGGGGGCCTTCTATGGCTACACCTTC. It is translated as CASSLQGAFYGYTF.